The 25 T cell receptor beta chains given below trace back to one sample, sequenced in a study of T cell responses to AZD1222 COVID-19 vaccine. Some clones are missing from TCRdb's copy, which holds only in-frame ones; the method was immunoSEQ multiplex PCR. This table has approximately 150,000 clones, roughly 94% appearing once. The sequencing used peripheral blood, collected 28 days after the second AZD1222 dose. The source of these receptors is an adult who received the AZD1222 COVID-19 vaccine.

The CDR3, as DNA: TGTGCCAGTAGTATGAACAGGGCTTATGGCTACACCTTC. This encodes CASSMNRAYGYTF. The chain joins TRBV19 to TRBJ1-2, with D maybe TRBD1 (6 bases). This CDR3 spans 13 amino acids. CDR1 and CDR2 from the germline V gene are LNHDA and SQIVND (reference sequence). V gave up 3 bases and J gave up 5 bases, with 10 bases separating them.

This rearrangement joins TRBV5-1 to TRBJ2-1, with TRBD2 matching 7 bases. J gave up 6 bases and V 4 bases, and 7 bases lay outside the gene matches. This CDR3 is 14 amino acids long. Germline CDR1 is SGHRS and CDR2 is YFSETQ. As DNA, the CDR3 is TGCGCCAGCAGCGGTGGGAGGGGAGGCAATGAGCAGTTCTTC. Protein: CASSGGRGGNEQFF.

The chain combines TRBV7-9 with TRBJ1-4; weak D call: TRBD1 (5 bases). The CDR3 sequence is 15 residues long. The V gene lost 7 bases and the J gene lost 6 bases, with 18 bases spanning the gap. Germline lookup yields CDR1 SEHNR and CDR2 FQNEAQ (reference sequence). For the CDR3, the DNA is TGTGCCAGCACTCTAAGTGGGGGTCGGTATGAAAAACTGTTTTTT. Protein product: CASTLSGGRYEKLFF.

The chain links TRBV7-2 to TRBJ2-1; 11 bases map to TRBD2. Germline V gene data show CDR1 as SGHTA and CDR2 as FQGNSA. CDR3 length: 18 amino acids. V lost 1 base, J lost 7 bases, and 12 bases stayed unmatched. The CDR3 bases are TGTGCCAGCAGCTTAGACCCCCCCCGGACTAGCGGGCTTAATGAGCAGTTCTTC. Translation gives CASSLDPPRTSGLNEQFF.

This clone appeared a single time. DNA for the CDR3: TGCGCCAGCAGCCCCGGACAGGGGGGACCAGATACGCAGTATTTT. Translation gives CASSPGQGGPDTQYF. The V call is TRBV5-1, the J call TRBJ2-3, with TRBD1 matching 10 bases. The junction had 6 bases not matched to a gene; V was cut back by 4 bases and J by 4 bases. The V gene's germline CDR1 is SGHRS and CDR2 YFSETQ. The CDR3 spans 15 residues.

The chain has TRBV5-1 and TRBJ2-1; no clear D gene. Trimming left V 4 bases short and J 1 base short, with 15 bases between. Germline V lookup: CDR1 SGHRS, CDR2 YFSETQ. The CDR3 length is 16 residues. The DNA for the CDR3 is TGCGCCAGCAGCCCCTCCCCCCAGCTGTCCTACAATGAGCAGTTCTTC. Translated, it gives CASSPSPQLSYNEQFF.

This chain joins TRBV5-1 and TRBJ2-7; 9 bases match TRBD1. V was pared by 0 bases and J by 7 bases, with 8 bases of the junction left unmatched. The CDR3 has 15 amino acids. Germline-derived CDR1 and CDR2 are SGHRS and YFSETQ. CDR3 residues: CASSLEGQGSREQYF. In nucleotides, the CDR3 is TGCGCCAGCAGCTTGGAGGGACAGGGAAGTAGGGAGCAGTACTTC.

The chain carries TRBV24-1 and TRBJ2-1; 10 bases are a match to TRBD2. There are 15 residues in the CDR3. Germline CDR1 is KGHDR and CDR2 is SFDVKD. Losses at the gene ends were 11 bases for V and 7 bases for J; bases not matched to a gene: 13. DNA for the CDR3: TGTGCCATCGCAAGCGGGAGGGCCATTGGGAATGAGCAGTTCTTC. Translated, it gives CAIASGRAIGNEQFF.

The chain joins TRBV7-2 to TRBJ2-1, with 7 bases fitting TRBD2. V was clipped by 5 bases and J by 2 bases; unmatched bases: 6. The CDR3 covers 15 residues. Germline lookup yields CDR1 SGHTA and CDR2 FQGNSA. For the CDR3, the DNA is TGTGCCAGCAGCCCGGCTAGCGGCCCCTACAATGAGCAGTTCTTC. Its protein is CASSPASGPYNEQFF.

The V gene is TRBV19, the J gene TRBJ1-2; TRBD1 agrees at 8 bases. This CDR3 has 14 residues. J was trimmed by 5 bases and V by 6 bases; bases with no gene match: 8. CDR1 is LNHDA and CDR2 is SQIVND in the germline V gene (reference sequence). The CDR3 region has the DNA TGTGCCAGTAGGCCAACTGACAGGGGATATGGCTACACCTTC. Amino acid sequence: CASRPTDRGYGYTF. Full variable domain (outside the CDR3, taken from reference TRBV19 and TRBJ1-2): DGGITQSPKYLFRKEGQNVTLSCEQNLNHDAMYWYRQDPGQGLRLIYYSQIVNDFQKGDIAEGYSVSREKKESFPLTVTSAQKNPTAFYLCASRPTDRGYGYTFGSGTRLTVV.

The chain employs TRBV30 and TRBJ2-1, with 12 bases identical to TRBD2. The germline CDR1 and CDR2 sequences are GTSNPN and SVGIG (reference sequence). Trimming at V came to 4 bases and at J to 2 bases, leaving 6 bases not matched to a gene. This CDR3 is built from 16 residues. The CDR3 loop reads CAWTPGLAGTYNEQFF. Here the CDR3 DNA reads TGTGCCTGGACCCCAGGACTAGCGGGAACCTACAATGAGCAGTTCTTC.

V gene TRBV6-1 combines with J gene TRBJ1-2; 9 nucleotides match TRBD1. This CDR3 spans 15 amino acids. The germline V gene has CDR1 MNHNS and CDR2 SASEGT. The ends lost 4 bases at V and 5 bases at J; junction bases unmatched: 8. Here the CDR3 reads CASSGAGTGRYGYTF. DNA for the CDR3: TGTGCCAGCAGTGGAGCTGGGACAGGGCGGTATGGCTACACCTTC.

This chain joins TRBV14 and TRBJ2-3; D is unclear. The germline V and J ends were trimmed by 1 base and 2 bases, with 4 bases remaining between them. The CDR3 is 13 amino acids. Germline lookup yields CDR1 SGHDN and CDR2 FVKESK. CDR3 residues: CASSQGNTDTQYF. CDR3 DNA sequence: TGTGCCAGCAGCCAAGGGAACACAGATACGCAGTATTTT. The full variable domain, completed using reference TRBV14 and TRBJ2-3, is EAGVTQFPSHSVIEKGQTVTLRCDPISGHDNLYWYRRVMGKEIKFLLHFVKESKQDESGMPNNRFLAERTGGTYSTLKVQPAELEDSGVYFCASSQGNTDTQYFGPGTRLTVL.

The CDR3 protein is CASSLAGTSTDTQYF. CDR3 nucleotides: TGTGCCAGCAGCTTAGCAGGCACTAGCACAGATACGCAGTATTTT. The rearrangement uses TRBV11-2 and TRBJ2-3; unclear D gene. V lost 1 base and J 0 bases, leaving 8 bases between the germline ends. The CDR3 extends over 15 amino acids. The germline V gene has CDR1 SGHAT and CDR2 FQNNGV. Together with reference TRBV11-2 and TRBJ2-3, the CDR3 gives the full variable domain: EAGVAQSPRYKIIEKRQSVAFWCNPISGHATLYWYQQILGQGPKLLIQFQNNGVVDDSQLPKDRFSAERLKGVDSTLKIQPAKLEDSAVYLCASSLAGTSTDTQYFGPGTRLTVL.

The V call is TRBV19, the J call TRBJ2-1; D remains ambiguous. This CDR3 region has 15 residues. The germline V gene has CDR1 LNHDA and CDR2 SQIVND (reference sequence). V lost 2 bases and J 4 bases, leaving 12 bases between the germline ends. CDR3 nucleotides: TGTGCCAGTAGTATATCGGGCGCCGGTTACAATGAGCAGTTCTTC. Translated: CASSISGAGYNEQFF.

CDR3 DNA sequence: TGTGCCAGCAGCTTGGTGGCGGCCTCTGGAAACACCATATATTTT. Translating gives CASSLVAASGNTIYF. The chain couples TRBV5-6 to TRBJ1-3; no reliable D call. Germline CDR1 SGHDT, CDR2 YYEEEE. V was trimmed by 0 bases and J by 0 bases, leaving 7 bases between them. The CDR3 runs to 15 residues.

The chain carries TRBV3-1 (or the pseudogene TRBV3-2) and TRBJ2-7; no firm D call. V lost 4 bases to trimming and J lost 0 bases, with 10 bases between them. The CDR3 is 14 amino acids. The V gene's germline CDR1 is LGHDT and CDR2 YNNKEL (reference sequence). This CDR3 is CASSLASDSYEQYF. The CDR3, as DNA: TGTGCCAGCAGCCTGGCCAGTGACTCCTACGAGCAGTACTTC.

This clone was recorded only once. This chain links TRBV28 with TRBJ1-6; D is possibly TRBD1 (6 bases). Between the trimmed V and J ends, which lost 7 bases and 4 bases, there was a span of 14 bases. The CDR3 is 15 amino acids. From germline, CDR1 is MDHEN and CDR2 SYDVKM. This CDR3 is CASTPRDKYNSPLHF. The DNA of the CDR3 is TGTGCCAGCACCCCCCGGGACAAATATAATTCACCCCTCCACTTT.

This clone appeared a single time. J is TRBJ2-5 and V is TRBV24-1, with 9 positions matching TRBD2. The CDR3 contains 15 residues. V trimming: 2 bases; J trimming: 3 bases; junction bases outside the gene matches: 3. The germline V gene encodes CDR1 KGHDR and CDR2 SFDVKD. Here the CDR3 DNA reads TGTGCCACCAGTGATTCTCTAGCGGGAAAAGAGACCCAGTACTTC. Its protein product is CATSDSLAGKETQYF.

The CDR3 protein is CASSRGSYNEQFF. In nucleotides, the CDR3 is TGTGCCAGCAGCCGCGGCTCCTACAATGAGCAGTTCTTC. The rearrangement links TRBV3-1 (or the pseudogene TRBV3-2) to TRBJ2-1; D gene uncertain. Germline V gene lookup returns CDR1 LGHDT and CDR2 YNNKEL (reference sequence). V shed 4 bases and J shed 0 bases, with 4 bases lying between them. This CDR3 region has 13 residues.

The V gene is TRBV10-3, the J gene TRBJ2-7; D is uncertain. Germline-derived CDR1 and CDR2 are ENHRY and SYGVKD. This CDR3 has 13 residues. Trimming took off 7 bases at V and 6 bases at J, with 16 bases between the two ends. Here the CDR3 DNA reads TGTGCCATCATGCAAGTTTTTGGACGCGAGCAGTACTTC. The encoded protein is CAIMQVFGREQYF.

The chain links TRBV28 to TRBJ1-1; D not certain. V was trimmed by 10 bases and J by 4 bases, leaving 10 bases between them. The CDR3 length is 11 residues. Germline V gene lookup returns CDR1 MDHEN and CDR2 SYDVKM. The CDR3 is CATRSGTEAFF. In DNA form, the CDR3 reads TGTGCCACCCGAAGTGGCACTGAAGCTTTCTTT. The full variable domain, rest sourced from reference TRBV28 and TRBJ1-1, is DVKVTQSSRYLVKRTGEKVFLECVQDMDHENMFWYRQDPGLGLRLIYFSYDVKMKEKGDIPEGYSVSREKKERFSLILESASTNQTSMYLCATRSGTEAFFGQGTRLTVV.

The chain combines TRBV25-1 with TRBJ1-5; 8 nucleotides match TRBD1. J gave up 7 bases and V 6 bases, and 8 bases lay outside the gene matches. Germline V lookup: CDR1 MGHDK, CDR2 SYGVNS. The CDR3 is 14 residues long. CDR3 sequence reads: CASSPAGGGQPQHF. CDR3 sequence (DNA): TGTGCCAGCAGCCCGGCAGGGGGCGGGCAGCCCCAGCATTTT. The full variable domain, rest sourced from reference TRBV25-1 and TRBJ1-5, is EADIYQTPRYLVIGTGKKITLECSQTMGHDKMYWYQQDPGMELHLIHYSYGVNSTEKGDLSSESTVSRIRTEHFPLTLESARPSHTSQYLCASSPAGGGQPQHFGDGTRLSIL.

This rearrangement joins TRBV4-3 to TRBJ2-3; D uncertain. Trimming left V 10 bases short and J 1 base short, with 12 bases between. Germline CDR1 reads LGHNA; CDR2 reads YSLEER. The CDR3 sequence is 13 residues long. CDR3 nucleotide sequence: TGCGCCATCGGTCCTGCGGGCACAGATACGCAGTATTTT. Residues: CAIGPAGTDTQYF.

The CDR3 DNA is TGTGCCAGCAGGAAATCAGGGGGCCATACTGAAGCTTTCTTT. Residues: CASRKSGGHTEAFF. This rearrangement joins TRBV28 to TRBJ1-1; 8 bases fit TRBD1. CDR1 is MDHEN and CDR2 is SYDVKM in the germline V gene. The V gene end was trimmed by 6 bases and the J gene end by 5 bases; junction bases not matched to a gene: 8. This CDR3 comprises 14 residues.